This TCR beta chain is drawn from a study of blood T cell repertoires in COVID-19. Across the whole study: Italy, Spain and the United States were the sources of the convalescent and acute COVID-19 samples. PBMCs, B-cell-depleted T cells, or T cells provided the cDNA or gDNA that made up the material.

Authors' methods: Amplifying reference gene primers gave estimates of nucleated cell counts. Using immunoSEQ multiplex PCR, the repertoire was profiled, and TCRdb retains in-frame clones only, with some absent. V and J calls and clone size come straight from that table; D and trimming were deduced from the DNA. The sample comprises over 130,000 clones, approximately 89% of which are singletons, and about 11% rests with the top ten. The V gene lost 1 base and the J gene lost 5 bases, with 11 bases spanning the gap. This CDR3 has 14 amino acids. Germline CDR1 is MDHEN and CDR2 is SYDVKM. Sequencing was performed on peripheral blood. This sequence joins TRBV28 and TRBJ1-2; D gene ambiguous. This receptor was identified in a man in his sixties with active or convalescent COVID-19. CDR3 region: CASSLYGGVYGYTF. CDR3 bases: TGTGCCAGCAGTTTATATGGAGGCGTGTATGGCTACACCTTC.